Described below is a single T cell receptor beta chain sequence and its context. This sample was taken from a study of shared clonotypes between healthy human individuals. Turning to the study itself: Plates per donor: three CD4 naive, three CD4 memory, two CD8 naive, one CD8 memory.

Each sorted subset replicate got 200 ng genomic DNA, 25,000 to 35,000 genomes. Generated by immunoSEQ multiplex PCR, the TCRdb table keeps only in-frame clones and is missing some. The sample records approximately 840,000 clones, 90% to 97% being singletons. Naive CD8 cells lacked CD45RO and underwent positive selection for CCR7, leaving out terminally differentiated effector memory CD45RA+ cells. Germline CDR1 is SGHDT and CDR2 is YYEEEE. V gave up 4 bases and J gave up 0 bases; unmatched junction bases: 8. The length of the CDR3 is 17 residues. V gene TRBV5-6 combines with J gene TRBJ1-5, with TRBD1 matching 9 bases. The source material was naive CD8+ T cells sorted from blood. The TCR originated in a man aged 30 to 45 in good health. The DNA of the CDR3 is TGTGCCAGCAGCACCCGGGACAGGGACTATAGCAATCAGCCCCAGCATTTT. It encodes CASSTRDRDYSNQPQHF.